One and the same sample provided the 20 T cell receptor beta chains below, sequenced in a study of blood T cell repertoires in COVID-19. TCRdb keeps only in-frame clones here, not all; method: immunoSEQ multiplex PCR. The data contain some 290,000 clones, roughly 89% of them singletons. Sample: peripheral blood. All receptors derive from a woman aged 25 to 39 with COVID-19, enrolled during active disease.

In DNA, the CDR3 is TGTGCCAGCAGCCCCCCACAGGGTGCCACTGAAGCTTTCTTT. Encoded protein: CASSPPQGATEAFF. The chain carries TRBV3-1 (or the pseudogene TRBV3-2) and TRBJ1-1; D possibly corresponds to TRBD1 (6 bases). Germline V gene data show CDR1 as LGHDT and CDR2 as YNNKEL (reference sequence). The CDR3 loop spans 14 amino acids. The V gene lost 4 bases and the J gene lost 4 bases, with 13 bases spanning the gap.

V and J are TRBV19 and TRBJ1-6, with D perhaps matching TRBD1 (6 bases). The CDR3 loop spans 16 amino acids. Germline values: CDR1 LNHDA, CDR2 SQIVND (reference sequence). V was shortened by 7 bases and J by 8 bases, with 21 bases between the two germline ends. CDR3 DNA: TGTGCCAGTACTCTACGGGGACAAGGGGCCTATTCACCCCTCCACTTT. It encodes CASTLRGQGAYSPLHF.

This sequence joins TRBV9 and TRBJ1-1, with D possibly TRBD1 on 5 matching bases. The CDR3 runs to 12 residues. Trimming shortened V by 5 bases and J by 4 bases, and 9 bases separated the two germline ends. The germline V gene encodes CDR1 SGDLS and CDR2 YYNGEE. Here the CDR3 reads CASRAGGTEAFF. The CDR3 bases are TGTGCCAGCAGAGCCGGGGGCACTGAAGCTTTCTTT.

The V gene is TRBV9, the J gene TRBJ2-7, with TRBD1 matching 9 bases. The CDR3 is made up of 13 amino acids. J lost 4 bases, V lost 3 bases, and 2 bases had no gene match. Germline CDR1 reads SGDLS; CDR2 reads YYNGEE. This CDR3 reads CASSAGTGYEQYF. CDR3 nucleotides: TGTGCCAGCAGCGCCGGGACAGGGTACGAGCAGTACTTC.

The gene calls are TRBV27 and TRBJ1-5; TRBD1 matches 10 bases. The CDR3 loop spans 15 amino acids. In germline, CDR1 is MNHEY, CDR2 SMNVEV (reference sequence). The ends lost 7 bases at V and 7 bases at J; junction bases unmatched: 10. The CDR3 here is CASIQTGQGNQPQHF. CDR3 nucleotide sequence: TGTGCCAGCATTCAAACGGGACAGGGGAACCAGCCCCAGCATTTT.

The V gene is TRBV30, the J gene TRBJ2-3; 11 bases line up with TRBD2. The CDR3 totals 16 residues. CDR1 GTSNPN and CDR2 SVGIG come from the germline V gene (reference sequence). With 4 bases clipped from V and 8 bases from J, the junction kept 14 bases outside the gene matches. The CDR3 spells CAWIVPQMTSGATQYF. The CDR3 region has the DNA TGTGCCTGGATCGTTCCCCAGATGACTAGCGGGGCTACGCAGTATTTT. The complete variable domain, with remaining parts taken from reference TRBV30 and TRBJ2-3, reads SQTIHQWPATLVQPVGSPLSLECTVEGTSNPNLYWYRQAAGRGLQLLFYSVGIGQISSEVPQNLSASRPQDRQFILSSKKLLLSDSGFYLCAWIVPQMTSGATQYFGPGTRLTVL.

With respect to this clone: The DNA is left out, because the CDR3 cannot be placed on it with certainty; the CDR3 is given as TCRdb lists it. The rearrangement joins TRBV11-2 to TRBJ2-2; no check of the table's D call, TRBD2, against the DNA was made. The CDR3 has 14 amino acids, counting both end residues. The germline V gene has CDR1 SGHAT and CDR2 FQNNGV. The CDR3 sequence is CASSLDRRAGELFF.

This sequence joins TRBV5-1 and TRBJ1-1; 9 bases line up with TRBD1. Unmatched junction bases numbered 5, after V lost 4 bases and J lost 1 base. CDR1 SGHRS and CDR2 YFSETQ come from the germline V gene. The CDR3 contains 15 residues. In DNA, the CDR3 is TGCGCCAGCAGCGTTACAGGGGGCGCGAACACTGAAGCTTTCTTT. Translating it yields CASSVTGGANTEAFF.

This clone appeared a single time. V is TRBV28 and J is TRBJ2-3; D might be TRBD2 (7 bases). Germline assignment: CDR1 MDHEN and CDR2 SYDVKM. V lost 3 bases and J 2 bases, leaving 12 bases between the germline ends. The CDR3 runs to 15 residues. The CDR3 region is CASSLWGGNTDTQYF. CDR3 DNA sequence: TGTGCCAGCAGTTTGTGGGGGGGCAACACAGATACGCAGTATTTT.

This clone occurred once. The CDR3: CASSIGGAVTEAFF. CDR3 DNA: TGTGCCAGTAGTATAGGGGGCGCGGTTACTGAAGCTTTCTTT. V gene TRBV19 combines with J gene TRBJ1-1, with TRBD1 as a possible D gene (5 bases). From germline, CDR1 is LNHDA and CDR2 SQIVND (reference sequence). The V end lost 1 base, the J end lost 5 bases, and 11 bases lay between the germline ends. The CDR3 contains 14 residues.

The chain is built from TRBV18 and TRBJ2-3; 10 bases are a match to TRBD1. Germline loops: CDR1 KGHSH, CDR2 LQKENI. V was clipped by 8 bases and J by 4 bases; unmatched bases: 9. This CDR3 has 15 amino acids. CDR3 protein: CASGQTGGASDTQYF. In DNA, the CDR3 is TGTGCCAGCGGACAGACAGGGGGCGCCTCAGATACGCAGTATTTT. Together with reference TRBV18 and TRBJ2-3, the CDR3 gives the full variable domain: NAGVMQNPRHLVRRRGQEARLRCSPMKGHSHVYWYRQLPEEGLKFMVYLQKENIIDESGMPKERFSAEFPKEGPSILRIQQVVRGDSAAYFCASGQTGGASDTQYFGPGTRLTVL.

In this sample, this clone turned up once. The chain is built from TRBV11-2 and TRBJ2-7, with D perhaps matching TRBD1 (6 bases). The CDR3 sequence is 14 residues long. CDR1 and CDR2 from the germline V gene are SGHAT and FQNNGV. The V end was cut by 7 bases, the J end by 1 base, with 14 bases between. This CDR3 is CASTHPGQSYEQYF. The CDR3 DNA reads TGTGCCAGCACCCACCCCGGACAGTCCTACGAGCAGTACTTC. Drawing the rest from reference TRBV11-2 and TRBJ2-7, the complete variable domain is EAGVAQSPRYKIIEKRQSVAFWCNPISGHATLYWYQQILGQGPKLLIQFQNNGVVDDSQLPKDRFSAERLKGVDSTLKIQPAKLEDSAVYLCASTHPGQSYEQYFGPGTRLTVT.

J is TRBJ2-5 and V is TRBV20-1, with TRBD2 as a possible D gene (6 bases). The length of the CDR3 is 15 residues. V was shortened by 3 bases and J by 3 bases, with 17 bases between the two germline ends. Germline V gene data show CDR1 as DFQATT and CDR2 as SNEGSKA (reference sequence). The CDR3 sequence is CSASGRPGGEETQYF. The CDR3 DNA reads TGCAGTGCTAGTGGGCGGCCCGGGGGAGAAGAGACCCAGTACTTC.

The J gene is TRBJ1-1, the V gene TRBV25-1; the D is unclear. Germline V gene lookup returns CDR1 MGHDK and CDR2 SYGVNS. The CDR3 runs 15 residues. Trimming shortened V by 2 bases and J by 0 bases, and 10 bases separated the two germline ends. CDR3 DNA: TGTGCCAGCAGTGAAGGCACAGTCATGAACACTGAAGCTTTCTTT. Amino acids: CASSEGTVMNTEAFF. Full variable domain (missing parts from reference TRBV25-1 and TRBJ1-1): EADIYQTPRYLVIGTGKKITLECSQTMGHDKMYWYQQDPGMELHLIHYSYGVNSTEKGDLSSESTVSRIRTEHFPLTLESARPSHTSQYLCASSEGTVMNTEAFFGQGTRLTVV.

About this clone itself: Within the sample, other DNA sequences also encode this same CDR3. DNA for the CDR3: TGCGCCAGCAGCCAAACAGGGGGCCTGACTGAAGCTTTCTTT. This sequence encodes CASSQTGGLTEAFF. This chain connects TRBV5-1 to TRBJ1-1, with 9 bases fitting TRBD1. The length of the CDR3 is 14 residues. Losses at the gene ends were 4 bases for V and 5 bases for J; bases not matched to a gene: 6. CDR1 and CDR2 (germline): SGHRS, YFSETQ. Together with reference TRBV5-1 and TRBJ1-1, the CDR3 gives the full variable domain: KAGVTQTPRYLIKTRGQQVTLSCSPISGHRSVSWYQQTPGQGLQFLFEYFSETQRNKGNFPGRFSGRQFSNSRSEMNVSTLELGDSALYLCASSQTGGLTEAFFGQGTRLTVV.

This chain's CDR3 is CASSTYPGTEAFF. CDR3 in DNA: TGCGCCAGCAGCACGTACCCCGGGACTGAAGCTTTCTTT. V is TRBV5-1 and J is TRBJ1-1, with D unclear. The CDR3 is 13 residues long. V lost 4 bases and J lost 5, with 12 bases in between. Per germline, CDR1 SGHRS and CDR2 YFSETQ. The variable domain in full, with the rest retrieved from reference TRBV5-1 and TRBJ1-1, is KAGVTQTPRYLIKTRGQQVTLSCSPISGHRSVSWYQQTPGQGLQFLFEYFSETQRNKGNFPGRFSGRQFSNSRSEMNVSTLELGDSALYLCASSTYPGTEAFFGQGTRLTVV.

The chain recombines TRBV13 with TRBJ1-5; weak D call: TRBD1 (5 bases). Trimming stripped 5 bases from V and 3 bases from J, with 8 bases between. The CDR3 is 13 residues long. CDR1 is PRHDT and CDR2 is FYEKMQ in the germline V gene (reference sequence). The DNA for the CDR3 is TGTGCCAGCAGCAGGGGTAACAATCAGCCCCAGCATTTT. This gives the protein CASSRGNNQPQHF.

This chain joins TRBV27 and TRBJ1-5; 7 bases agree with TRBD1. Germline V gene data show CDR1 as MNHEY and CDR2 as SMNVEV (reference sequence). The CDR3 has 15 residues. Trimming removed 5 bases from V and 4 bases from J; junction bases left unmatched: 8. CDR3 sequence: CASSLRDSTNQPQHF. CDR3 in DNA: TGTGCCAGCAGTCTCCGGGACAGTACTAATCAGCCCCAGCATTTT.

Note on this clone: The identical CDR3 is also encoded by other nucleotide sequences in the sample. V usage is TRBV10-1 and J usage is TRBJ2-7; D is possibly TRBD2 (5 bases). Looked up from germline, CDR1 is WNHNN and CDR2 is SYGVQD (reference sequence). CDR3 length: 13 residues. The V end lost 5 bases, the J end lost 1 base, and 9 bases lay between the germline ends. CDR3 DNA sequence: TGCGCCAGCAGTCCGGGATTATCCTACGAGCAGTACTTC. Translation gives CASSPGLSYEQYF.

The V gene is TRBV7-8, the J gene TRBJ2-1; D remains unclear. CDR3 length equals 16 residues. V was shortened by 1 base and J by 4 bases, with 14 bases between the two germline ends. Germline V CDR1 and CDR2: SGHVS, FQNEAQ. CDR3 nucleotide sequence: TGTGCCAGCAGCTTAGTGGCACTACTCAAGTACAATGAGCAGTTCTTC. Encoded protein: CASSLVALLKYNEQFF.